The clone carrying this T cell receptor (beta chain) came up a few times. Antigen specificity is unknown. The CDR3 has 14 residues. With 1 base removed from V and 5 bases from J, the gap between germline ends came to 11 bases. The germline CDR1 and CDR2 sequences are MGHRA and YSYEKL. This record comes from a study of response to subunit inactivated influenza vaccine. Whole-study findings and limits: A suggestion made by the authors is that each seasonal influenza vaccination recruits few new T cells.

One entry per CDR3 protein results from TCRdb running MiXCR on the RT-PCR reads. This sample has 650,000 to 700,000 distinct CDR3 sequences, with 15% to 19% found just once. The TCR comes from a man aged 45-65 years who received an inactivated influenza vaccine. J is TRBJ1-2 and V is TRBV4-1; D may be TRBD1 (5 bases). Sample: PBMCs from blood, taken about 12 days after vaccination. CDR3 in amino acids: CASSQVGVTYGYTF. DNA of the CDR3: TGCGCCAGCAGCCAAGTAGGGGTCACGTATGGCTACACCTTC.